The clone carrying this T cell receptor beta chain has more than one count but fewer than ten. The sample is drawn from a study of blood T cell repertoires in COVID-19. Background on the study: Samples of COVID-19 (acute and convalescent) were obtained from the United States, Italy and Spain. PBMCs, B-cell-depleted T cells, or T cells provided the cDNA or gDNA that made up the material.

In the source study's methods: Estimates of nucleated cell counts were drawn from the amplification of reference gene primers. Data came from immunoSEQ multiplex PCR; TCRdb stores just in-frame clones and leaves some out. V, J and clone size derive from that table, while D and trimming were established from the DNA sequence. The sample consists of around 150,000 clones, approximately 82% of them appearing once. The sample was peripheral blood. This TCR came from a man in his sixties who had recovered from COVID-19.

CDR3 bases: TGTGCCAGCAGCTTAGGAGGGACTAGAGGCGAGCAGTACTTC. Translating it yields CASSLGGTRGEQYF. V and J are TRBV7-2 and TRBJ2-7, with 8 bases matching TRBD2. The CDR3 loop spans 14 amino acids. Unmatched junction bases numbered 5, after V lost 1 base and J lost 6 bases. Germline V gene data show CDR1 as SGHTA and CDR2 as FQGNSA.